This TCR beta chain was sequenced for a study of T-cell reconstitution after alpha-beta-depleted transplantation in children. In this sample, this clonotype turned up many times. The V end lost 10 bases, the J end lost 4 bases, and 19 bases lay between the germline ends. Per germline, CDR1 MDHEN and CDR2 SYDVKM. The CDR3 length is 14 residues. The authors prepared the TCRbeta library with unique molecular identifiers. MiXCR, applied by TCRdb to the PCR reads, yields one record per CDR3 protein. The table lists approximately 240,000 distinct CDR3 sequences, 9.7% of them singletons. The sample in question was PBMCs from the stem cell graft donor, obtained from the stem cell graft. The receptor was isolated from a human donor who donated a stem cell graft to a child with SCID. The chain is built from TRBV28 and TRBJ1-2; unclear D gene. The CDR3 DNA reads TGTGCCATCTCACAGTTTGGCCCATCCTATGGCTACACCTTC. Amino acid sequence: CAISQFGPSYGYTF.